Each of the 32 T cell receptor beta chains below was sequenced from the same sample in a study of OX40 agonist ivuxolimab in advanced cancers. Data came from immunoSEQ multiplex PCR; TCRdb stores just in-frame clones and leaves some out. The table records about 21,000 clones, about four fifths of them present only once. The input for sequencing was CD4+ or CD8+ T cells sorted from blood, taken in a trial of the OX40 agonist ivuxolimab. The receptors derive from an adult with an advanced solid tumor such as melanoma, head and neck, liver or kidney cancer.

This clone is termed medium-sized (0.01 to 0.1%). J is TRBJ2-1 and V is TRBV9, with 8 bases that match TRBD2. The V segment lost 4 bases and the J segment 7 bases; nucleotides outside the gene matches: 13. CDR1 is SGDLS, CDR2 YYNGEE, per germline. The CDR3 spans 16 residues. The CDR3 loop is CASSTRTSQTRNEQFF. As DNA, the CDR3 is TGTGCCAGCAGCACCCGGACTAGCCAAACCAGGAATGAGCAGTTCTTC.

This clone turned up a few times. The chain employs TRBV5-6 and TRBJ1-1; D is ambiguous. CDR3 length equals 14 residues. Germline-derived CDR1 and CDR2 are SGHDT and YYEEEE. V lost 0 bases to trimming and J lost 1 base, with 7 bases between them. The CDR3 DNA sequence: TGTGCCAGCAGCTTGGTTCAGGAGAACACTGAAGCTTTCTTT. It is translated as CASSLVQENTEAFF.

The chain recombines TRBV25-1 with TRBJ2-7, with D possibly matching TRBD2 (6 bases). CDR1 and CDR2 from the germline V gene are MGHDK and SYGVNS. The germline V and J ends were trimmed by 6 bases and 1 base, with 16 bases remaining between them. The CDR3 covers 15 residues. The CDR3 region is CASSPGPGVSYEQYF. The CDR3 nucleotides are TGTGCCAGCAGCCCCGGGCCGGGGGTTTCCTACGAGCAGTACTTC.

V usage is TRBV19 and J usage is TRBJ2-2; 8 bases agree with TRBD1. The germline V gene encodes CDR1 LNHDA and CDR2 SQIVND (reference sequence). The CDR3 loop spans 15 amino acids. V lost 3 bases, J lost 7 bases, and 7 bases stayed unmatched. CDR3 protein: CASSMGRGPVGELFF. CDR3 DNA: TGTGCCAGTAGTATGGGCAGGGGGCCTGTCGGGGAGCTGTTTTTT.

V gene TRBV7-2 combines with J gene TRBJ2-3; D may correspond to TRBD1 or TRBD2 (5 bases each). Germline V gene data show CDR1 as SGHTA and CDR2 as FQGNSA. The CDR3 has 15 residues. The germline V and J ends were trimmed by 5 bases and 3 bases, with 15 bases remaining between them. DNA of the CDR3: TGTGCCAGCAGCCTGGGGGAGTTGGGGACAGATACGCAGTATTTT. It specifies CASSLGELGTDTQYF. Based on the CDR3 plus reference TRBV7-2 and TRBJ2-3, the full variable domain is GAGVSQSPSNKVTEKGKDVELRCDPISGHTALYWYRQSLGQGLEFLIYFQGNSAPDKSGLPSDRFSAERTGGSVSTLTIQRTQQEDSAVYLCASSLGELGTDTQYFGPGTRLTVL.

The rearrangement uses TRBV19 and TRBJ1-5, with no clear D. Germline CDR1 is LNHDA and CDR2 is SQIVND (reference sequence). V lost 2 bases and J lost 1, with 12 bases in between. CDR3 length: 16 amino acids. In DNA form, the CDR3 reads TGTGCCAGTAGTATAAAAGGAGCTTGGAGCAATCAGCCCCAGCATTTT. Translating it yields CASSIKGAWSNQPQHF.

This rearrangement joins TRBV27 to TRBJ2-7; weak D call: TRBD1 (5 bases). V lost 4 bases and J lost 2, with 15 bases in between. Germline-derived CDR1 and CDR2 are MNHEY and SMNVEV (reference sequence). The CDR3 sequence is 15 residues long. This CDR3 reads CASSSTSTETYEQYF. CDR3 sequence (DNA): TGTGCCAGCAGTTCCACCTCGACAGAAACCTACGAGCAGTACTTC.

The CDR3 DNA sequence: TGTGCCAGCAGCTTAGCGCGTTACGGGGCTCTAGGGGGACAGCCCCAGCATTTT. Translation gives CASSLARYGALGGQPQHF. The rearrangement links TRBV7-8 to TRBJ1-5; D may be TRBD1 (6 bases). Trimming shortened V by 0 bases and J by 7 bases, and 22 bases separated the two germline ends. The CDR3 consists of 18 residues. CDR1 and CDR2 (germline): SGHVS, FQNEAQ.

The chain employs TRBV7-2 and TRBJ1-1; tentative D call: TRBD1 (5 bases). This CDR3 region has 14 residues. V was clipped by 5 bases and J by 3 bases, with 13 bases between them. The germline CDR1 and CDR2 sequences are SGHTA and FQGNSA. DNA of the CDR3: TGTGCCAGCAGCATCAGGGACCTATACACTGAAGCTTTCTTT. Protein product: CASSIRDLYTEAFF.

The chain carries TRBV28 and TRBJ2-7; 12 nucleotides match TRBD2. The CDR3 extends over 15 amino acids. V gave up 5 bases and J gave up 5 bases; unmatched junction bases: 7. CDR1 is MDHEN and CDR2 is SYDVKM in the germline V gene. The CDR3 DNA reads TGTGCCAGCAGTCCCCAGAGACTAGCGGGAGACGAGCAGTACTTC. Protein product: CASSPQRLAGDEQYF.

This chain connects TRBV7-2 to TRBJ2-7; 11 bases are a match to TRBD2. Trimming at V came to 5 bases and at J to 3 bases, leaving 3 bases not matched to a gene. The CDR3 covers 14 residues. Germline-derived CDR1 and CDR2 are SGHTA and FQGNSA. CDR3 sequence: CASSLLAGVYEQYF. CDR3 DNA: TGTGCCAGCAGCCTACTAGCGGGAGTCTACGAGCAGTACTTC.

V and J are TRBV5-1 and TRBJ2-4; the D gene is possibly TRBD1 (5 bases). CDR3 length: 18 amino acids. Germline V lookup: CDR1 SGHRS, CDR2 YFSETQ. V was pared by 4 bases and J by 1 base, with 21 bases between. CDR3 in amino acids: CASSLGLQVGSAKNIQYF. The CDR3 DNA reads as TGCGCCAGCAGCCTGGGGTTACAGGTTGGGTCGGCCAAAAACATTCAGTACTTC.

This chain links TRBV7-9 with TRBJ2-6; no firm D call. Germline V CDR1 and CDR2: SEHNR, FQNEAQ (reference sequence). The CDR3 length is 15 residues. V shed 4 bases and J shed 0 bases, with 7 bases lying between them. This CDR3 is CASSSGDSGANVLTF. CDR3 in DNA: TGTGCCAGCAGCTCGGGCGACTCTGGGGCCAACGTCCTGACTTTC.

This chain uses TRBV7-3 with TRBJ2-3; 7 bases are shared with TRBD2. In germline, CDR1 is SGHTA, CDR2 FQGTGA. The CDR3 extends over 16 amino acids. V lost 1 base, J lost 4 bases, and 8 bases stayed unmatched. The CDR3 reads CASSLIGGAGADTQYF. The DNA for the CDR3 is TGTGCCAGCAGCTTAATTGGCGGGGCGGGAGCAGATACGCAGTATTTT.

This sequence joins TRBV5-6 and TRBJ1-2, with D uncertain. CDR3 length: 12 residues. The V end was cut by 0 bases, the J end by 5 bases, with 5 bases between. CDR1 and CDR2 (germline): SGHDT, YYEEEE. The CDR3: CASSLGSYGYTF. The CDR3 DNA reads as TGTGCCAGCAGCTTGGGGAGTTATGGCTACACCTTC.

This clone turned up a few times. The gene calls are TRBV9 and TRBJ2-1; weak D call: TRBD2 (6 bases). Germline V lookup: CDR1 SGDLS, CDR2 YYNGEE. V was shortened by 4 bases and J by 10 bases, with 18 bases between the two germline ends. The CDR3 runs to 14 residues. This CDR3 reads CASSPWDSYGEQFF. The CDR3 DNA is TGTGCCAGCAGCCCCTGGGACTCCTATGGCGAGCAGTTCTTC.

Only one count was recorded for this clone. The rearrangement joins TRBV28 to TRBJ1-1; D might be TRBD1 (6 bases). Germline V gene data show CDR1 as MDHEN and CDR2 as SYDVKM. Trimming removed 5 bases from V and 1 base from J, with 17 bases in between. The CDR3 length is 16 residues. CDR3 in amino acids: CASSHYITGSNTEAFF. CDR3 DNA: TGTGCCAGCAGTCATTATATAACAGGGTCGAACACTGAAGCTTTCTTT.

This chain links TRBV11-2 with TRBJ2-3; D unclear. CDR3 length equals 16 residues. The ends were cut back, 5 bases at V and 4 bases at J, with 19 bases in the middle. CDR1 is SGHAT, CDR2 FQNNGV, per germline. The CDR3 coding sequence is TGTGCCAGCAGCCCCATTGCCGGATTTTATTCAGATACGCAGTATTTT. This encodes CASSPIAGFYSDTQYF.

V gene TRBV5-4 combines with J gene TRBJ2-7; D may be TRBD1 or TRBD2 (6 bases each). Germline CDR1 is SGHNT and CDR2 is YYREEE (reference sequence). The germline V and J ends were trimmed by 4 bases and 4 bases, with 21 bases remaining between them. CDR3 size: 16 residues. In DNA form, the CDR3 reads TGTGCCAGCAGCACGGAGGTCGGGGGCGCGGGGTACGAGCAGTACTTC. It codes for CASSTEVGGAGYEQYF.

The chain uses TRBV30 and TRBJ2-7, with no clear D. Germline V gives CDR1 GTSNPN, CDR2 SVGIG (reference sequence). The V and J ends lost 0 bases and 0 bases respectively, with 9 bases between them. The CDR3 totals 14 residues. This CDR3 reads CAWSVGRSSYEQYF. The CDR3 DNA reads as TGTGCCTGGAGTGTGGGCAGGAGCTCCTACGAGCAGTACTTC.

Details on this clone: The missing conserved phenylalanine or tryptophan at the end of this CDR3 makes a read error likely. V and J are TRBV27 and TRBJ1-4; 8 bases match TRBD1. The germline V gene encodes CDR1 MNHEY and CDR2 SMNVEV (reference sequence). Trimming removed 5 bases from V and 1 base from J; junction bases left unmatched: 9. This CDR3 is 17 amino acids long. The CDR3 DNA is TGTGCCAGCAGTCCTCGGACAGGGAGGGGAACTAATGAAAAACTGTTTGTT. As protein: CASSPRTGRGTNEKLFV.

CDR3 in DNA: TGTGCCATCAGTGAGCCGACAGGTGATACGCAGTATTTT. It codes for CAISEPTGDTQYF. The V and J genes are TRBV10-3 and TRBJ2-3; a possible D gene is TRBD1 (6 bases). V lost 2 bases, J lost 6 bases, and 9 bases lay in between. The V gene's germline CDR1 is ENHRY and CDR2 SYGVKD. The CDR3 consists of 13 residues.

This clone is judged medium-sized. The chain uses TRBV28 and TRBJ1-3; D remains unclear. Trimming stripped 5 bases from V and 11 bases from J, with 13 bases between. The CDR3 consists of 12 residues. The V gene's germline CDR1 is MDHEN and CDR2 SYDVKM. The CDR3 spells CASSPPRGAIYF. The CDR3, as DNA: TGTGCCAGCAGTCCGCCCCGGGGTGCCATATATTTT. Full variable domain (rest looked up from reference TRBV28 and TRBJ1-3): DVKVTQSSRYLVKRTGEKVFLECVQDMDHENMFWYRQDPGLGLRLIYFSYDVKMKEKGDIPEGYSVSREKKERFSLILESASTNQTSMYLCASSPPRGAIYFGEGSWLTVV.

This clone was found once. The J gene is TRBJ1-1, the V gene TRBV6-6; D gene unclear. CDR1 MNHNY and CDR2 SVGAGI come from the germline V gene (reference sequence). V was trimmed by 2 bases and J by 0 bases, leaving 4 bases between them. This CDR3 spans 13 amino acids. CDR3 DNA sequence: TGTGCCAGCAGTTACCAATTGAACACTGAAGCTTTCTTT. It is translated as CASSYQLNTEAFF.

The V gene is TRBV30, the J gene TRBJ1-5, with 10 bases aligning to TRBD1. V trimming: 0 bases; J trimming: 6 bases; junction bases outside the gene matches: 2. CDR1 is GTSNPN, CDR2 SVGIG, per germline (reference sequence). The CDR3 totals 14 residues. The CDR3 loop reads CAWSVGTGAQPQHF. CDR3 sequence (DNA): TGTGCCTGGAGTGTAGGGACAGGGGCTCAGCCCCAGCATTTT.

The CDR3 DNA sequence: TGTGCCAGCTCGCCTACCGGGGAAAATGAGCAGTTCTTC. It specifies CASSPTGENEQFF. The chain joins TRBV18 to TRBJ2-1; possible D gene TRBD2, 5 bases. Germline V gene lookup returns CDR1 KGHSH and CDR2 LQKENI. V lost 6 bases, J lost 7 bases, and 13 bases lay in between. The CDR3 totals 13 residues.

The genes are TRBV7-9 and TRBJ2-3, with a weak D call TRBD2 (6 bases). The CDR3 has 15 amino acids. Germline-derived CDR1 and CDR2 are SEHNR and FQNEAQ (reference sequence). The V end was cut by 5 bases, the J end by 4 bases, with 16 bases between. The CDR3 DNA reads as TGTGCCAGCAGCCCCCTGTCGGGAGCGGCAGATACGCAGTATTTT. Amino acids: CASSPLSGAADTQYF. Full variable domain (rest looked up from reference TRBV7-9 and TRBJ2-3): DTGVSQNPRHKITKRGQNVTFRCDPISEHNRLYWYRQTLGQGPEFLTYFQNEAQLEKSRLLSDRFSAERPKGSFSTLEIQRTEQGDSAMYLCASSPLSGAADTQYFGPGTRLTVL.

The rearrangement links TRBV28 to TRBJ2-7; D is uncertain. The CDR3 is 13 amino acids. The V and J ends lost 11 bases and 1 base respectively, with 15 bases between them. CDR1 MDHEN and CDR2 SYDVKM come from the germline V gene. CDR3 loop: CAHPSDGSYEQYF. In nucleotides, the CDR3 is TGTGCCCATCCCTCCGACGGTTCCTACGAGCAGTACTTC.

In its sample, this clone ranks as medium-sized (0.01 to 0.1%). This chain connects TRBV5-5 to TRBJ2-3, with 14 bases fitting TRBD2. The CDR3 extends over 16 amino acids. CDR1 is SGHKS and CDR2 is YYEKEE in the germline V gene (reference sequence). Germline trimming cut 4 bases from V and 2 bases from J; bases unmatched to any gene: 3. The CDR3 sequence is CASSRTSGRLTDTQYF. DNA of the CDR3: TGTGCCAGCAGCAGGACTAGCGGGAGGCTCACAGATACGCAGTATTTT. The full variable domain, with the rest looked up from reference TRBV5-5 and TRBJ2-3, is DAGVTQSPTHLIKTRGQQVTLRCSPISGHKSVSWYQQVLGQGPQFIFQYYEKEERGRGNFPDRFSARQFPNYSSELNVNALLLGDSALYLCASSRTSGRLTDTQYFGPGTRLTVL.

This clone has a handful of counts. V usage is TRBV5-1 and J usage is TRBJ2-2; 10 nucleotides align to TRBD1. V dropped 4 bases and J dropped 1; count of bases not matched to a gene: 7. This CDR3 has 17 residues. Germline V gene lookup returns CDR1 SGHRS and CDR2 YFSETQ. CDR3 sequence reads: CASSHQRTGGNTGELFF. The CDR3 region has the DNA TGCGCCAGCAGCCATCAACGGACAGGGGGGAACACCGGGGAGCTGTTTTTT.

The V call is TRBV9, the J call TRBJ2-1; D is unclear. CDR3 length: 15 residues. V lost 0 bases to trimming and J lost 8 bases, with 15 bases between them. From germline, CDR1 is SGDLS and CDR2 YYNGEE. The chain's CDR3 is CASSVEPHTKDEQFF. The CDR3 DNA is TGTGCCAGCAGCGTAGAACCTCATACTAAGGATGAGCAGTTCTTC.

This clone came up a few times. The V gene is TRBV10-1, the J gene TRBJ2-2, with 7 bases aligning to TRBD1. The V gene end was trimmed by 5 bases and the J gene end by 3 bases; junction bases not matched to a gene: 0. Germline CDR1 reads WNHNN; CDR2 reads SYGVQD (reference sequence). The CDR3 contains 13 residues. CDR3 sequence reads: CASSTGDTGELFF. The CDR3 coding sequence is TGCGCCAGCAGTACAGGGGACACCGGGGAGCTGTTTTTT.